This T cell receptor beta chain was retrieved from a study of T-cell reconstitution after alpha-beta-depleted transplantation in children. TCRbeta library construction was performed incorporating unique molecular identifiers. TCRdb reprocessed the PCR reads with MiXCR, giving one entry per CDR3 protein. This table holds about 690,000 distinct CDR3 sequences, over 15% found once. CDR1 and CDR2 from the germline V gene are MNHEY and SMNVEV (reference sequence). V lost 6 bases and J lost 4; bases outside the gene matches: 12. This CDR3 contains 17 residues. The V gene is TRBV27, the J gene TRBJ2-6; 7 nucleotides agree with TRBD1. The clonotype comes from a human donor who donated a stem cell graft to a child with acute myeloid leukemia. The source material was PBMCs from the stem cell graft donor, sampled from the stem cell graft. CDR3 sequence reads: CASSPRTGTFGANVLTF. CDR3 bases: TGTGCCAGCAGCCCCCGGACAGGAACATTCGGGGCCAACGTCCTGACTTTC.